This T cell receptor beta chain was documented in a study of CD8 T cells in Susac syndrome. This clonotype was seen only once. Its antigen is unknown. A quantity of roughly 0.5 to 1 ug RNA underwent reverse transcription using random hexamers. The authors amplified TCR beta CDR3 across 54 Vbeta and 13 Jbeta using immunoSEQ multiplex PCR. TCRdb reprocessed the immunoSEQ multiplex PCR reads via MiXCR and lists one record per CDR3 protein. The repertoire has about 130,000 distinct CDR3 sequences, over 85% of them found once; the top ten carry 0.21%. Germline assignment: CDR1 MNHEY and CDR2 SMNVEV (reference sequence). V lost 5 bases to trimming and J lost 2 bases; unmatched junction nucleotides: 5. The CDR3 is made up of 15 amino acids. Findings of the study overall: In total CD8+ repertoires, about 17 Susac-specific public clones were detected, and CD8+ TEMRA repertoires contained five. TEMRA cells and active patients showed peak Susac CD8+ clonal expansion.

The chain joins TRBV27 to TRBJ2-3; the match to TRBD1 covers 9 bases. The specimen sequenced was CD8+ T cells from PBMCs. This receptor was taken from a human donor with Susac syndrome. CDR3 sequence: CASSARDRVTDTQYF. CDR3 nucleotides: TGTGCCAGCAGTGCAAGGGACAGGGTCACAGATACGCAGTATTTT.